Below are 25 T cell receptor beta chains sequenced from a single sample in a study of post-analysis software for immune sequencing data. These receptors have no identified antigens. The study, taken as a whole, reports: Patients had higher frequencies than controls of roughly five TRBV segments, including TRBV5-6, TRBV5-1 and TRBV20-1.

TCR beta cDNA libraries had unique molecular identifiers. TCRdb re-derived calls from the PCR reads in MiXCR, one entry per CDR3 protein. The sample has about 400,000 distinct CDR3 sequences, roughly 38% seen once; the top ten hold roughly 12%. Sequencing was performed on blood. These receptor sequences come from a girl between 5 and 17 years old with multiple sclerosis.

Worth noting for this clonotype: The junction does not match germline at one end; this may be a read error. The J gene is TRBJ2-1, the V gene TRBV4-3; a weak D match, TRBD2 (6 bases). Germline values: CDR1 LGHNA, CDR2 YSLEER. The CDR3 spans 14 residues. Here the CDR3 reads CASSQDRSGVEQCF. The CDR3 region has the DNA TGCGCCAGCAGCCAAGATAGGTCGGGGGTTGAGCAGTGCTTC.

This chain joins TRBV7-2 and TRBJ2-3, with TRBD2 as a possible D gene (5 bases). The germline V gene has CDR1 SGHTA and CDR2 FQGNSA. The V end lost 2 bases, the J end lost 2 bases, and 8 bases lay between the germline ends. CDR3 length: 14 amino acids. In DNA form, the CDR3 reads TGTGCCAGCAGCTTAATCCGGGACACAGATACGCAGTATTTT. It encodes CASSLIRDTDTQYF.

This clonotype was counted between two and nine times. The rearrangement joins TRBV7-9 to TRBJ2-4; the D gene is possibly TRBD1 (7 bases). The CDR3 runs 19 residues. V lost 1 base, J lost 4 bases, and 23 bases lay in between. From germline, CDR1 is SEHNR and CDR2 FQNEAQ (reference sequence). The DNA for the CDR3 is TGTGCCAGCAGCTTAGTAGAAATAACAGGCGGGACAGTTAAAAACATTCAGTACTTC. This codes for CASSLVEITGGTVKNIQYF.

This chain uses TRBV20-1 with TRBJ1-1; D is uncertain. The CDR3 has 13 amino acids. Germline values: CDR1 DFQATT, CDR2 SNEGSKA (reference sequence). V lost 3 bases and J 5 bases, leaving 13 bases between the germline ends. The CDR3 coding sequence is TGCAGTGCTAGTCCCAGCGGGGTGACTGAAGCTTTCTTT. Encoded protein: CSASPSGVTEAFF.

The chain recombines TRBV6-5 with TRBJ2-6; D is ambiguous. The germline CDR1 and CDR2 sequences are MNHEY and SVGAGI. The CDR3 covers 15 residues. V was shortened by 6 bases and J by 0 bases, with 9 bases between the two germline ends. The CDR3 region is CASRGSFSGANVLTF. In nucleotides, the CDR3 is TGTGCCAGCAGGGGTTCATTCTCTGGGGCCAACGTCCTGACTTTC.

The chain couples TRBV7-9 to TRBJ1-5, with unresolved D. Per germline, CDR1 SEHNR and CDR2 FQNEAQ (reference sequence). The CDR3 runs to 13 residues. Trimming removed 5 bases at V and 5 bases at J, with 10 bases between. DNA for the CDR3: TGTGCCAGCAGCCCGGACGAGGATCAGCCCCAGCATTTT. Translating gives CASSPDEDQPQHF. Full variable domain (rest looked up from reference TRBV7-9 and TRBJ1-5): DTGVSQNPRHKITKRGQNVTFRCDPISEHNRLYWYRQTLGQGPEFLTYFQNEAQLEKSRLLSDRFSAERPKGSFSTLEIQRTEQGDSAMYLCASSPDEDQPQHFGDGTRLSIL.

This clonotype turned up a few times. Germline is not matched at one junction end, which may reflect a read error. This chain joins TRBV12-3 or TRBV12-4 and TRBJ1-2; no firm D call. There are 13 residues in the CDR3. The CDR3 loop reads CAGSPRSNYGYTF. CDR3 DNA: TGTGCCGGCAGTCCGAGGTCTAACTATGGCTACACCTTC.

The V gene is TRBV20-1, the J gene TRBJ2-3; no clear D gene. Trimming took 5 bases from V and 0 from J, leaving 21 bases between them. CDR3 length equals 17 residues. CDR1 and CDR2 (germline): DFQATT, SNEGSKA (reference sequence). The DNA of the CDR3 is TGCAGTGCTCATCCTAGTCCACCCAGCGCTAGCACAGATACGCAGTATTTT. This translates into CSAHPSPPSASTDTQYF.

V gene TRBV12-3 or TRBV12-4 combines with J gene TRBJ1-6, with 8 bases that match TRBD1. V shed 6 bases and J 4 bases; nucleotides not matched to a gene: 5. The CDR3 totals 15 residues. The CDR3 nucleotides are TGTGCCAGCAGCACAGGGGGGCTATATAATTCACCCCTCCACTTT. Amino acids: CASSTGGLYNSPLHF.

The chain recombines TRBV11-2 with TRBJ2-3, with 8 bases identical to TRBD2. From germline, CDR1 is SGHAT and CDR2 FQNNGV. V shed 6 bases and J 3 bases; nucleotides not matched to a gene: 11. CDR3 length equals 16 residues. CDR3 sequence: CASRQPGLGPTDTQYF. The CDR3 DNA reads as TGTGCCAGCAGGCAACCGGGACTAGGGCCGACAGATACGCAGTATTTT.

This clonotype was observed a few times. This chain uses TRBV5-1 with TRBJ1-2; tentative D call: TRBD1 (5 bases). Deletions cut 5 bases from V and 2 bases from J, with 19 bases between. Germline V gives CDR1 SGHRS, CDR2 YFSETQ. The CDR3 has 16 amino acids. This chain's CDR3 is CASRSGTDSFNYGYTF. The CDR3 DNA reads TGCGCCAGCAGGTCCGGGACGGACTCCTTCAACTATGGCTACACCTTC.

V and J are TRBV12-3 or TRBV12-4 and TRBJ2-7, with D tentatively TRBD1 (5 bases). Trimming took off 0 bases at V and 4 bases at J, with 10 bases between the two ends. CDR3 length: 14 amino acids. For the CDR3, the DNA is TGTGCCAGCAGTTTAGCCAGGGTCACTTACGAGCAGTACTTC. Translated, it gives CASSLARVTYEQYF.

J is TRBJ1-1 and V is TRBV10-3, with a weak D call TRBD1 (6 bases). CDR3 length equals 13 residues. The V end was cut by 11 bases, the J end by 0 bases, with 13 bases between. Germline-derived CDR1 and CDR2 are ENHRY and SYGVKD. The CDR3 nucleotides read TGTGCCGCCGCGGGACATATGAACACTGAAGCTTTCTTT. It translates to CAAAGHMNTEAFF.

This chain uses TRBV12-3 or TRBV12-4 with TRBJ2-7, with D possibly being TRBD2 (6 bases). V shed 10 bases and J shed 6 bases, with 22 bases lying between them. The CDR3 consists of 14 residues. The CDR3 bases are TGTGCCACCTCGCGGGACGGAGCAGTTGGCGAGCAGTACTTC. Its protein is CATSRDGAVGEQYF.

As for this clonotype: At one end the junction does not follow the germline gene, possibly because of a read error. The chain employs TRBV6-5 and TRBJ2-5; 8 positions match TRBD2. The CDR3 sequence is 14 residues long. The germline V gene has CDR1 MNHEY and CDR2 SVGAGI. The CDR3 sequence: CASRYSSGGETQYF. The DNA of the CDR3 is TGCGCCAGCAGGTACTCGAGCGGGGGTGAGACCCAGTACTTC.

The chain employs TRBV5-5 and TRBJ1-5; TRBD1 aligns across 9 bases. The CDR3 length is 14 residues. Germline CDR1 and CDR2: SGHKS and YYEKEE (reference sequence). With V trimmed by 4 bases and J by 7 bases, 6 bases remained unmatched. This CDR3 reads CASSTGTGTQPQHF. The CDR3 coding sequence is TGTGCCAGCAGCACCGGGACAGGGACCCAGCCCCAGCATTTT.

V is TRBV27 and J is TRBJ2-3; D is uncertain. This CDR3 is built from 14 residues. The V gene lost 0 bases and the J gene lost 2 bases, with 6 bases spanning the gap. Germline V gene lookup returns CDR1 MNHEY and CDR2 SMNVEV (reference sequence). Here the CDR3 DNA reads TGTGCCAGCAGTTTATCGTTCGCCACAGATACGCAGTATTTT. Amino acids: CASSLSFATDTQYF.

In its sample, this clonotype was seen many times. The chain recombines TRBV10-3 with TRBJ2-3; no clear D gene. This CDR3 has 13 amino acids. V dropped 6 bases and J dropped 2 bases, with 9 bases sitting between them. Germline loops: CDR1 ENHRY, CDR2 SYGVKD. CDR3 in amino acids: CAIRGFYTDTQYF. Here the CDR3 DNA reads TGTGCCATCAGGGGGTTTTACACAGATACGCAGTATTTT.

The V gene is TRBV7-9, the J gene TRBJ2-2, with D perhaps matching TRBD2 (5 bases). The CDR3 runs 17 residues. The ends were cut back, 2 bases at V and 2 bases at J, with 15 bases in the middle. Germline CDR1 is SEHNR and CDR2 is FQNEAQ (reference sequence). The CDR3 region is CASSLTSRGLNTGELFF. CDR3 bases: TGTGCCAGCAGCTTAACTAGTCGGGGTCTTAACACCGGGGAGCTGTTTTTT.

The rearrangement links TRBV5-1 to TRBJ2-3; D uncertain. Looked up from germline, CDR1 is SGHRS and CDR2 is YFSETQ. The CDR3 sequence is 13 residues long. With 4 bases removed from V and 0 bases from J, the gap between germline ends came to 6 bases. CDR3 amino acids: CASSHSSTDTQYF. CDR3 in DNA: TGCGCCAGCAGCCACTCTAGCACAGATACGCAGTATTTT.

This clonotype has only a few counts. The chain employs TRBV10-3 and TRBJ2-7; 7 nucleotides align to TRBD2. The V gene end was trimmed by 8 bases and the J gene end by 6 bases; junction bases not matched to a gene: 16. The CDR3 totals 15 residues. CDR1 and CDR2 from the germline V gene are ENHRY and SYGVKD. The CDR3 region is CAIQEAGTTSCEQYF. In nucleotides, the CDR3 is TGTGCCATCCAAGAAGCCGGGACTACCTCTTGCGAGCAGTACTTC.

CDR3 sequence reads: CASSQDQGDSVSLHTGELFF. CDR3 sequence (DNA): TGTGCCAGCAGCCAAGATCAGGGGGACAGTGTTTCCCTTCACACCGGGGAGCTGTTTTTT. The chain carries TRBV3-1 and TRBJ2-2; 7 bases are a match to TRBD1. With 0 bases clipped from V and 3 bases from J, the junction kept 16 bases outside the gene matches. This CDR3 comprises 20 residues. CDR1 is LGHDT and CDR2 is YNNKEL in the germline V gene (reference sequence).

This clonotype was seen only a few times. This chain uses TRBV29-1 with TRBJ2-5; 10 nucleotides agree with TRBD2. CDR3 size: 14 residues. CDR1 and CDR2 (germline): SQVTM, ANQGSEA. The trim removed 4 bases at V and 1 base at J, leaving 3 bases unmatched. CDR3 coding DNA: TGCAGCGTTGTTGAGCGGGGGGGCCAAGAGACCCAGTACTTC. It is translated as CSVVERGGQETQYF.

V usage is TRBV6-5 and J usage is TRBJ2-7; the D is unclear. CDR3 length: 13 amino acids. The germline gives CDR1 MNHEY, CDR2 SVGAGI. The V end was cut by 6 bases, the J end by 2 bases, with 11 bases between. The CDR3 region has the DNA TGTGCCAGCAGGGCGGACGGCCCCTACGAGCAGTACTTC. Amino acids: CASRADGPYEQYF.

This clonotype was detected only once. The chain uses TRBV4-2 and TRBJ2-1; 10 bases line up with TRBD2. J gave up 5 bases and V 4 bases, and 8 bases lay outside the gene matches. Looked up from germline, CDR1 is LGHNA and CDR2 is YNFKEQ. The CDR3 has 16 residues. For the CDR3, the DNA is TGTGCCAGCAGCCCCCGCGGACTAGCGGATAACAATGAGCAGTTCTTC. Translation: CASSPRGLADNNEQFF.